This record looks at one TCR beta chain sequence and its context. No antigen is known for it. Single viable CD3+CD4+CD8-CD45RO+ cells were sorted as the memory CD4+ T cells. Serum IgG to CMV pp150, pp28, p38 and p52 defined serostatus. V gave up 7 bases and J gave up 1 base; unmatched junction bases: 5. This CDR3 spans 14 amino acids. In germline, CDR1 is MNHEY, CDR2 SVGAGI. The record originates from a study of memory CD4+ T cells and cytomegalovirus serostatus. Study-wide findings and caveats: The CMV-associated TCR signature appears largely within the CD4+ memory repertoire. Each of approximately 70 CMV-associated TCRbeta sequences occurred in one to five individuals.

Data came from immunoSEQ multiplex PCR; TCRdb stores just in-frame clones and leaves some out. The repertoire holds roughly 60,000 clones, with about 81% as singletons. This sequence originates from an adult in good health and CMV-seronegative. The chain links TRBV6-5 to TRBJ1-1; 8 nucleotides line up with TRBD1. Sequences were obtained from memory CD4+ T cells from blood. The CDR3 here is CASTEDRANTEAFF. The CDR3 coding sequence is TGTGCCAGCACCGAGGACAGGGCGAACACTGAAGCTTTCTTT.